Listed here are 30 T cell receptor beta chains from one sample, sequenced in a study of cytomegalovirus exposure and HLA in healthy donors. It was with 60 Vbeta and 13 Jbeta primers that the PCR ran. TCRdb's copy holds only in-frame clones and misses some; the assay was immunoSEQ multiplex PCR. The repertoire includes about 250,000 clones, about nine tenths of them detected once, and roughly 1.6% sits in the top ten. Sequenced input: PBMCs. The receptors were gathered from a girl aged 2-10 years in good health and CMV-seronegative.

The chain combines TRBV11-3 with TRBJ2-7; D possibly corresponds to TRBD1 (6 bases). Germline V gives CDR1 SGHNT, CDR2 YENEEA. Trimming removed 0 bases from V and 7 bases from J, with 16 bases in between. The CDR3 spans 15 residues. The CDR3 reads CASSLDLQGLEEQYF. CDR3 coding DNA: TGTGCCAGCAGCTTAGACCTACAGGGCCTGGAAGAGCAGTACTTC.

This clone appeared once. This rearrangement joins TRBV7-2 to TRBJ1-2, with 7 bases fitting TRBD1. J gave up 2 bases and V 1 base, and 4 bases lay outside the gene matches. This CDR3 region has 15 residues. Germline V CDR1 and CDR2: SGHTA, FQGNSA. CDR3 sequence reads: CASSLDLDRNYGYTF. The DNA for the CDR3 is TGTGCCAGCAGCTTAGACTTGGACAGGAACTATGGCTACACCTTC.

The rearrangement links TRBV2 to TRBJ2-3; the match to TRBD1 covers 8 bases. From germline, CDR1 is SNHLY and CDR2 FYNNEI. This CDR3 is built from 15 residues. V shed 4 bases and J 2 bases; nucleotides not matched to a gene: 5. The CDR3 DNA sequence: TGTGCCAGCAGTGGGGGACAGGACTTCACAGATACGCAGTATTTT. It translates to CASSGGQDFTDTQYF.

The V call is TRBV7-2, the J call TRBJ1-1, with 10 bases aligning to TRBD1. Germline CDR1 is SGHTA and CDR2 is FQGNSA. Unmatched junction bases numbered 5, after V lost 3 bases and J lost 4 bases. This CDR3 is 15 amino acids long. In DNA, the CDR3 is TGTGCCAGCAGCTTCCGATGGGACAGGGGCACTGAAGCTTTCTTT. Its protein is CASSFRWDRGTEAFF.

This clone has only a few counts. The gene calls are TRBV7-2 and TRBJ1-1; 7 bases are a match to TRBD1. After removal of 10 bases from V and 1 base from J, the junction contained 3 bases not matched to a gene. Germline V gene sequence: CDR1 SGHTA, CDR2 FQGNSA. The CDR3 is made up of 12 amino acids. The CDR3 coding sequence is TGTGCCACGGGACAGAGGAACACTGAAGCTTTCTTT. It encodes CATGQRNTEAFF.

This chain joins TRBV19 and TRBJ1-2, with D tentatively TRBD1 (6 bases). CDR1 is LNHDA and CDR2 is SQIVND in the germline V gene (reference sequence). This CDR3 has 14 amino acids. Trimming pared 5 bases from V and 5 bases from J, leaving 15 bases between. Written as DNA, the CDR3 is TGTGCCAGTAGTTTAAGCAGGGGCGATTATGGCTACACCTTC. Translation: CASSLSRGDYGYTF.

The rearrangement links TRBV30 to TRBJ2-1, with 7 bases matching TRBD2. CDR3 size: 14 residues. J was trimmed by 3 bases and V by 4 bases; bases with no gene match: 6. In germline, CDR1 is GTSNPN, CDR2 SVGIG (reference sequence). The CDR3 region is CAWNPSGGYNEQFF. The CDR3 DNA sequence: TGTGCCTGGAACCCGTCGGGGGGCTACAATGAGCAGTTCTTC. Supplemented by reference TRBV30 and TRBJ2-1, the full variable domain reads SQTIHQWPATLVQPVGSPLSLECTVEGTSNPNLYWYRQAAGRGLQLLFYSVGIGQISSEVPQNLSASRPQDRQFILSSKKLLLSDSGFYLCAWNPSGGYNEQFFGPGTRLTVL.

The V and J genes are TRBV29-1 and TRBJ2-1; D perhaps matches TRBD2 (6 bases). Per the germline V gene, CDR1 is SQVTM and CDR2 is ANQGSEA. The CDR3 has 12 amino acids. The CDR3: CRVSRDRHEQFF. CDR3 nucleotides: TGCAGGGTCTCGCGGGATAGGCATGAGCAGTTCTTC.

DNA of the CDR3: TGTGCCAGCAGTGATGAGCGGACTAGCACAGATACGCAGTATTTT. Protein: CASSDERTSTDTQYF. The chain is built from TRBV2 and TRBJ2-3; D may be TRBD2 (5 bases). V was clipped by 3 bases and J by 0 bases, with 10 bases between them. Germline CDR1 SNHLY, CDR2 FYNNEI. The CDR3 loop spans 15 amino acids.

The V and J genes are TRBV5-6 and TRBJ2-7; D may be TRBD1 (6 bases). The V and J ends lost 3 bases and 0 bases respectively, with 19 bases between them. The germline V gene has CDR1 SGHDT and CDR2 YYEEEE. This CDR3 comprises 17 residues. CDR3 sequence: CASSSRPRTEHSYEQYF. As DNA, the CDR3 is TGTGCCAGCAGCTCTCGGCCTCGGACAGAACACTCCTACGAGCAGTACTTC.

The chain is built from TRBV19 and TRBJ2-5; TRBD2 is a possible D gene (6 bases). The V gene lost 3 bases and the J gene lost 5 bases, with 16 bases spanning the gap. Germline values: CDR1 LNHDA, CDR2 SQIVND (reference sequence). The CDR3 is 15 residues long. CDR3 region: CASSIRAGIGETQYF. As DNA, the CDR3 is TGTGCCAGTAGTATCAGGGCGGGGATTGGGGAGACCCAGTACTTC.

V and J are TRBV5-1 and TRBJ1-1; a weak D match, TRBD1 (6 bases). The CDR3 runs 15 residues. Germline lookup yields CDR1 SGHRS and CDR2 YFSETQ. V was trimmed by 4 bases and J by 3 bases, leaving 16 bases between them. In DNA form, the CDR3 reads TGCGCCAGCAGCCCTAGAAGAGAGGGGGACACTGAAGCTTTCTTT. This encodes CASSPRREGDTEAFF.

The rearrangement uses TRBV27 and TRBJ2-6, with TRBD2 matching over 8 bases. Germline CDR1 reads MNHEY; CDR2 reads SMNVEV (reference sequence). This CDR3 comprises 16 residues. The ends lost 6 bases at V and 3 bases at J; junction bases unmatched: 7. DNA for the CDR3: TGTGCCAGCAGCCTTATCGGGGGGGGTGGGGCCAACGTCCTGACTTTC. It is translated as CASSLIGGGGANVLTF.

The V gene is TRBV1, the J gene TRBJ1-3. TRBV1 is shown as a pseudogene. This CDR3 region has 17 residues. DNA of the CDR3: TGCACCAGCAGCCACGACTGCCTAAAGAGCTCTGGAAACACCATATATTTT. Its protein is CTSSHDCLKSSGNTIYF.

This chain connects TRBV7-9 to TRBJ2-2; D might be TRBD2 (5 bases). The CDR3 totals 13 residues. CDR1 and CDR2 (germline): SEHNR, FQNEAQ (reference sequence). Deletions cut 3 bases from V and 5 bases from J, with 7 bases between. CDR3 in amino acids: CASSLPGTGELFF. In nucleotides, the CDR3 is TGTGCCAGCAGCTTGCCGGGGACCGGGGAGCTGTTTTTT.

V gene TRBV6-6 combines with J gene TRBJ2-7; D is possibly TRBD2 (5 bases). CDR1 and CDR2 from the germline V gene are MNHNY and SVGAGI (reference sequence). CDR3 size: 15 residues. The V end lost 7 bases, the J end lost 0 bases, and 16 bases lay between the germline ends. The CDR3 reads CASTDLIGSSYEQYF. In DNA form, the CDR3 reads TGTGCCAGCACCGACCTGATAGGGAGCTCCTACGAGCAGTACTTC.

The chain recombines TRBV25-1 with TRBJ2-5, with D possibly being TRBD1 (5 bases). With 5 bases removed from V and 5 bases from J, the gap between germline ends came to 12 bases. Germline CDR1 is MGHDK and CDR2 is SYGVNS. This CDR3 region has 13 residues. In DNA, the CDR3 is TGTGCCAGCAGTTTTAGGGGATCTGAGACCCAGTACTTC. It encodes CASSFRGSETQYF.

As to this clone: Other nucleotide sequences from this sample produce the same CDR3. The chain joins TRBV19 to TRBJ1-5; no firm D call. The germline V gene encodes CDR1 LNHDA and CDR2 SQIVND (reference sequence). The CDR3 runs 13 residues. V lost 4 bases and J 2 bases, leaving 6 bases between the germline ends. The CDR3, as DNA: TGTGCCAGTAGTACCGGGGGCAATCAGCCCCAGCATTTT. Translated: CASSTGGNQPQHF.

V and J are TRBV10-2 and TRBJ2-7; 8 bases fit TRBD1. V shed 2 bases and J 5 bases; nucleotides not matched to a gene: 8. In germline, CDR1 is WSHSY, CDR2 SAAADI. CDR3 size: 15 residues. The CDR3: CASSEVGQGADEQYF. The CDR3 coding sequence is TGCGCCAGCAGTGAGGTGGGGCAGGGGGCAGACGAGCAGTACTTC.

This rearrangement joins TRBV19 to TRBJ1-5; D gene ambiguous. The germline V gene encodes CDR1 LNHDA and CDR2 SQIVND (reference sequence). The CDR3 sequence is 12 residues long. The V end was cut by 4 bases, the J end by 4 bases, with 5 bases between. CDR3 sequence: CASSTFNQPQHF. In nucleotides, the CDR3 is TGTGCCAGTAGTACTTTTAATCAGCCCCAGCATTTT.

This clone appeared once. V gene TRBV6-4 combines with J gene TRBJ1-2, with TRBD1 matching over 10 bases. Germline CDR1 MRHNA, CDR2 SNTAGT. J gave up 7 bases and V 5 bases, and 4 bases lay outside the gene matches. This CDR3 comprises 13 residues. CDR3 coding DNA: TGTGCCAGCAGTCCCGGACAGGGGGTTGGCTACACCTTC. Protein: CASSPGQGVGYTF.

J is TRBJ1-6 and V is TRBV25-1; a weak D match, TRBD1 (6 bases). V lost 5 bases and J 7 bases, leaving 12 bases between the germline ends. CDR1 is MGHDK and CDR2 is SYGVNS in the germline V gene. CDR3 size: 14 residues. CDR3 bases: TGTGCCAGCAGTCACAGGGAAGGGAATTCACCCCTCCACTTT. It is translated as CASSHREGNSPLHF.

V is TRBV29-1 and J is TRBJ2-1, with no clear D. The CDR3 runs 11 residues. Trimming removed 1 base from V and 4 bases from J, with 2 bases in between. The germline V gene has CDR1 SQVTM and CDR2 ANQGSEA. DNA for the CDR3: TGCAGCGTTGAAGTATACAATGAGCAGTTCTTC. Residues: CSVEVYNEQFF.

The J gene is TRBJ2-7, the V gene TRBV30; 9 nucleotides agree with TRBD2. The CDR3 totals 16 residues. Trimming took 2 bases from V and 2 from J; bases not matched to a gene: 10. The V gene's germline CDR1 is GTSNPN and CDR2 SVGIG (reference sequence). The CDR3 coding sequence is TGTGCCTGGAGTAGACATACTAGCGGGTACCCCTACGAGCAGTACTTC. This encodes CAWSRHTSGYPYEQYF.

This sequence joins TRBV4-1 and TRBJ2-1; TRBD1 matches at 9 bases. Trimming cost V 1 base and J 15 bases; bases outside gene matches: 7. The CDR3 extends over 13 amino acids. Per germline, CDR1 MGHRA and CDR2 YSYEKL. The DNA of the CDR3 is TGCGCCAGCAGCCAAGCCCTGGGACAGGGTGCGTTCTTC. This codes for CASSQALGQGAFF.

This clone was seen a handful of times. The chain has TRBV9 and TRBJ1-6, with D possibly TRBD1 on 5 matching bases. CDR1 SGDLS and CDR2 YYNGEE come from the germline V gene. The length of the CDR3 is 14 residues. With 0 bases removed from V and 5 bases from J, the gap between germline ends came to 6 bases. The CDR3 loop reads CASSVGQNNSPLHF. The CDR3 bases are TGTGCCAGCAGCGTAGGACAGAATAATTCACCCCTCCACTTT.

This chain joins TRBV30 and TRBJ1-1; D uncertain. CDR3 length: 11 amino acids. V was pared by 3 bases and J by 6 bases, with 8 bases between. Germline assignment: CDR1 GTSNPN and CDR2 SVGIG (reference sequence). The CDR3, as DNA: TGTGCCTGGAGGCACGGGGCTGAAGCTTTCTTT. Protein: CAWRHGAEAFF.

This clone has a single count. The chain joins TRBV6-5 to TRBJ1-5; 9 nucleotides align to TRBD1. Germline V CDR1 and CDR2: MNHEY, SVGAGI. Trimming removed 6 bases from V and 9 bases from J; junction bases left unmatched: 9. The CDR3 loop spans 14 amino acids. CDR3 residues: CASRDRGQSGPQHF. The CDR3 DNA reads as TGTGCCAGCAGGGACAGGGGACAATCGGGGCCCCAGCATTTT.

This chain joins TRBV18 and TRBJ2-5; 12 bases align to TRBD2. The CDR3 length is 18 residues. Trimming took 2 bases from V and 5 from J; bases not matched to a gene: 12. Looked up from germline, CDR1 is KGHSH and CDR2 is LQKENI. CDR3 bases: TGTGCCAGCTCACCAATTGGACTAGCGGGATTAGGGCCGGAGACCCAGTACTTC. This codes for CASSPIGLAGLGPETQYF.

This rearrangement joins TRBV7-6 to TRBJ2-7; a weak D match, TRBD1 (7 bases). V lost 2 bases to trimming and J lost 6 bases, with 20 bases between them. This CDR3 is built from 16 residues. Looked up from germline, CDR1 is SGHVS and CDR2 is FNYEAQ. CDR3 DNA sequence: TGTGCCAGCAGCTTAATAGGAGGGGGCGCACAGGGCGAGCAGTACTTC. Translating it yields CASSLIGGGAQGEQYF.